This paragraph reports one T cell receptor (beta chain). The target antigen is unknown. Produced via immunoSEQ multiplex PCR; TCRdb's table is partial and in-frame only. The sample holds 75,000 to 100,000 clones; around nine tenths are singletons and the top ten take approximately 12%. This record comes from a study of T cell responses to AZD1222 COVID-19 vaccine. General study findings and limits: Variant regions that are unmutated are reportedly the target of nearly half of spike-specific TCRs. A mostly white British donor set with more females was recruited, and clonal diversity was possibly underestimated. Every sample of the repertoires postdated the peak T cell response.

V dropped 4 bases and J dropped 1 base, with 8 bases sitting between them. The CDR3 spans 14 residues. Germline loops: CDR1 LNHDA, CDR2 SQIVND (reference sequence). The clonotype was recovered from an adult in good health. The sample in question was peripheral blood, obtained on day 0 of AZD1222 vaccination. The gene calls are TRBV19 and TRBJ1-5; D is perhaps TRBD1 (5 bases). The CDR3 is CASSNWDSNQPQHF. Here the CDR3 DNA reads TGTGCCAGTAGTAACTGGGACAGCAATCAGCCCCAGCATTTT. Supplemented by reference TRBV19 and TRBJ1-5, the full variable domain reads DGGITQSPKYLFRKEGQNVTLSCEQNLNHDAMYWYRQDPGQGLRLIYYSQIVNDFQKGDIAEGYSVSREKKESFPLTVTSAQKNPTAFYLCASSNWDSNQPQHFGDGTRLSIL.